This entry features one T cell receptor (beta chain) sequence. This clonotype was counted between two and nine times. Its specific antigen is unknown. Base qualities are not at hand, and no much larger clone is one base apart. Systemically healthy Caucasian individuals from Russia, around 39 in total and aged about 6 to 95 years, were included as donors. Each donor gave ten milliliters of peripheral blood, collected into EDTA-treated Vacutainer tubes. Ficoll-Paque density-gradient centrifugation was used to isolate PBMCs, with at least 7 million per sample. Trizol reagent was used to extract total RNA from the PBMCs, yielding at least 5.5 micrograms per sample. The percentages of naive CD45RAhigh/CD27high T cells were determined by flow cytometry on a PBMC aliquot from every donor. Receptor amplification or capture employed 5' RACE. TCRdb records Illumina HiSeq 2500 as the sequencer. The second PCR ran for roughly 7 to 11 cycles and used a J-beta primer mix along with a sample-barcoded 5' primer. A template-switch 5' adaptor carrying 12 random nucleotides introduced a unique molecular identifier onto each TCR beta cDNA molecule. Each sample yielded at least 2.5 million CDR3-containing paired-end reads. First-strand cDNA was synthesized from all RNA with the Mint cDNA synthesis kit, primed by a TRBC-specific oligonucleotide. Following uracil-DNA glycosylase treatment, a first 18-cycle PCR with universal primers M1SS and BC2_uni_R was performed on all cDNA. The paper's processing steps were these. Each sample was normalized by randomly selecting 1 million high-quality reads, each carrying a distinct molecular identifier. Instead of being binned into consensus sequences, reads with shared molecular identifiers were discarded. MiTCR, run with a Q25 quality threshold and the strictest error-elimination algorithm, handled CDR3 identification, clonotype clustering and error correction. A nonparametric unseen species model using Euler transformation provided a lower-bound estimate of total TCR beta diversity. TCRdb passed the public sequencing reads through fastp at Q25 and MiXCR, retaining productive beta sequences. Each entry is one CDR3 protein sequence, shown with its most common DNA and genes. In this record, the V and J calls reflect TCRdb's handling and not the investigators' own analysis. The sample has just over 1 million distinct CDR3 sequences on record, under 55% of them singletons. 15% to 20% of the sample is taken by the ten largest.

The data were taken from a study of blood T cells in healthy people across ages (dated by TCRdb to the mid-2010s). Turning to the overall study: In model experiments, roughly one uniquely barcoded TCR beta cDNA molecule per two T cells was captured by template switching. Age-related changes in TCR beta repertoire diversity were measured in the study by deep sequencing normalized with unique cDNA molecular identifiers. The donors were split into four age groups: young (average about 16 years), middle-aged (about 40), aged (more than 60) and long-lived (over 75). Donors of different ages were randomly distributed across sequencing lanes to avoid experimental bias. Using the same blood draw, the study looked at two additional independent replicas of 1 million unique cDNA reads for two donors, one aged 18 to 30 and the other aged 80 or older.

Reading the germline V gene (reference sequence) gives CDR1 DFQATT and CDR2 SNEGSKA. V loses 7 bases, J loses 5 bases, and the germline ends lie 19 bases apart. The CDR3 runs 14 residues from the cysteine to the phenylalanine. CDR3 DNA is the only sequence kept; it has 42 bases, read in frame from the first base. What the work shows at the level of the full study, not this receptor alone: The percentage of naive T cells measured by flow cytometry correlated strongly with observed TCR beta diversity. Total diversity estimates from one million sequenced T cells were considered lower bounds and underestimates. Since profiling was done on bulk unsorted PBMCs, naive and antigen-experienced compartments could not be conclusively compared. The long-lived group showed more naive CD4+ T cells, fewer expanded clones and increased TCR diversity than the aged group, suggesting age selection. Because donor CMV infection status was unknown, age-related changes in expanded clonotypes were potentially confounded. Observed TCR beta diversity per million T cells fell roughly linearly with age, and a significant reduction was already apparent by age around 40.

This TCR derives from a woman in her sixties or seventies in good health. The sequenced material came from blood. The sequence is built from TRBV20-1 and TRBJ2-3, with TRBD1 perhaps the D gene, on 6 matching bases. The sequence in DNA is TGCAGTGTCCCCCCGGCAGGGGCCGGAGATACGCAGTATTTT. Its amino acids are CSVPPAGAGDTQYF.